This T cell receptor (beta chain) originates from a study of shared clonotypes between healthy human individuals (dated by TCRdb to 2020 to 2022). Background for the entire study: A couple of women and three men aged 18 to 49 years were included in the cohort. Per donor, three plates each were used for CD4 naive and CD4 memory, two for CD8 naive, and one for CD8 memory. To estimate repertoire size and how much clonotypes are shared between individuals, the study performed deep sequencing of blood TCR repertoires from a few healthy adults. Different laboratories and diverse techniques were used to prepare libraries and sequence TCR repertoires, to increase sequencing depth and limit assay-specific biases. Per donor, leukapheresis produced somewhere between about 0.85 and 10 billion PBMCs. General findings and caveats noted by the study authors: Pairwise subsampling led to the expectation that sequencing depth would affect the degree of clonotype sharing among donors. Clonotypes shared by all four sorted-subset donors showed higher generation probabilities than non-shared clonotypes. Naive subsets generally had larger estimated clonotype richness than memory subsets. The genetic and exposure-history diversity represented was limited by the small number of donors. Only blood was sampled, and tissue TCR repertoires likely differ from those in blood. About 5% of naive CD4, 3.5% of naive CD8, roughly 2.5% of memory CD4, and 0.35% to 0.5% of memory CD8 clonotypes were shared across several donors. Even with the large sequencing depth, rarefaction of the sorted-subset datasets indicated that sequencing was incomplete.

Healthy HIV-negative adults with no recently reported acute infections or vaccinations were included as donors. Only Caucasian adults living in Nashville, Tennessee, USA were represented among the donors. Magnetic negative selection was used to enrich CD4+ T cells, after which naive cells were positively selected on CD45RA and the negative fraction became the memory subset. Blood was obtained by leukapheresis, after which PBMCs were separated by Ficoll-Histopaque density gradient centrifugation and cryopreserved in liquid nitrogen vapor phase. Analytical flow cytometry was used to check the purity and quantity of each magnetically sorted T cell population. Each sorted fraction had its genomic DNA isolated and then quantified by UV absorbance on a Nanodrop 2000c. CDR1 and CDR2, per the germline V gene, are MNHNS and SASEGT. The CDR3 starts with the cysteine, ends with the phenylalanine, and has 14 residues. The kept DNA is CDR3 alone, 42 bases in frame from the first base. Trimming at the junction amounts to 4 bases on V and 3 bases on J, and the germline ends lie 13 bases apart.

In regard to this clone: No antigen is known for it. The input lacks base qualities; no much larger clone sits a single base away.

Using the deep immunoSEQ assay, TCR CDR3 regions were amplified from genomic DNA by multiplex PCR. Genomic DNA extracted from each cell subset was distributed evenly over all wells of several immunoSEQ 96-well plates, and each plate served as one replicate. For sorted subsets, approximately 200 ng of genomic DNA, equivalent to around 29,000 T cell genomes, went into each replicate PCR. Purified libraries were measured with a Qubit 3.0 fluorometer, size-checked on a Bioanalyzer 2100, and measured again with the KAPA Library Quantification kit. Every immunoSEQ 96-well plate was sequenced on a separate single-read 150-cycle Illumina NextSeq 550 flow cell. As for the original processing: The immunoSEQ output contained only junctional sequences without quality scores, so filtering could not match that applied to full-length reads. To assign V/J genes and CDR3, sequences were annotated against IMGT germline references using PyIR, a Python wrapper for IgBLAST v1.9. Reads were filtered out if the reads had weak V/J assignments (E-value above 1e-6), no CDR3, stop codons, out-of-frame junctions, or ambiguous translated residues. V3J clonotypes were defined by identical inferred V gene, J gene, and CDR3 amino acid sequence. Percentage overlap between repertoires was calculated by dividing the number of shared unique clonotypes by the size of the smaller repertoire. RTK rarefaction, the Chao1 estimator, and Recon v2.1 estimates of unobserved clonotypes were used to assess repertoire richness. Generation probabilities were computed with OLGA for all TCRbeta clonotypes obtained by the gDNA method from a few donors. TCRdb took over this immuneACCESS table, retaining in-frame rearrangements with V and J assigned. Such tables are incomplete; in checked studies, under half of the missing clones stem from an unresolved V gene, and the remainder is unexplained. V, J and clone size are those of that table, while D and trimming were read from the DNA. This sample holds under 300,000 clones; 65% were observed only once. The ten largest clones represent around 10% of the sample.

This TCR was sampled from a man aged 30 to 45 in good health. Rearrangement joined TRBV6-1 to TRBJ2-7; 5 matching bases give a weak D call of TRBD2. Sequencing input: memory CD4+ T cells sorted from blood. The cell subset or site tag for this specimen amounts to: CD45RA-negative fraction. In nucleotides, the sequence is TGTGCCAGCAGTGCGGAGGTATATCTCTACGAGCAGTACTTC. Protein translation: CASSAEVYLYEQYF.